This TCR beta chain was found in a study of blood T cell repertoires in COVID-19. For the study at large: The United States, Italy and Spain provided the acute and convalescent COVID-19 samples. PBMCs, B-cell-depleted T cells, or T cells were the source of the cDNA or gDNA that made up the material.

TCRdb's copy holds only in-frame clones and misses some; the assay was immunoSEQ multiplex PCR. The sample has fewer than 150,000 clones; about 80% are singletons. This TCR came from a human donor in a cohort sampled during active COVID-19. Sequenced material: peripheral blood.

For the CDR3, the DNA is TGTGCCAGCAGGGGTGCGGACAGCTATGGCTACACCTTC. Residues: CASRGADSYGYTF. The chain is built from TRBV9 and TRBJ1-2; D possibly corresponds to TRBD1 (6 bases). The ends were cut back, 5 bases at V and 4 bases at J, with 12 bases in the middle. Germline loops: CDR1 SGDLS, CDR2 YYNGEE. The CDR3 extends over 13 amino acids.